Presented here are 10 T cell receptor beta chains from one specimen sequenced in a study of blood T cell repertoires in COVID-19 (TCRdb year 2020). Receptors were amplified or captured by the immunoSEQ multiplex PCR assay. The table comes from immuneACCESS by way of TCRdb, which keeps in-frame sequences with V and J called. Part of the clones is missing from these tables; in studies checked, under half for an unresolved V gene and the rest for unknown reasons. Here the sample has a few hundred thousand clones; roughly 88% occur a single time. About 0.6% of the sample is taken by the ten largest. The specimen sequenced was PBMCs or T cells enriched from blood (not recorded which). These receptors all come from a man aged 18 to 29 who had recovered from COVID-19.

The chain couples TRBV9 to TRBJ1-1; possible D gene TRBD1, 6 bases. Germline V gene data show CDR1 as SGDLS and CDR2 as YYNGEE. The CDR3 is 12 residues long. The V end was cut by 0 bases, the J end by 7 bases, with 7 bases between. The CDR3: CASSVEGVEAFF. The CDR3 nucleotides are TGTGCCAGCAGCGTAGAGGGGGTTGAAGCTTTCTTT.

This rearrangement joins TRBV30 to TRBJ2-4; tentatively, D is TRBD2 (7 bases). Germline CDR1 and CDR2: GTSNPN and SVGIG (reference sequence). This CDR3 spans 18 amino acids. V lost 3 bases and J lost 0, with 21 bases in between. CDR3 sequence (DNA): TGTGCCTGGAGAATGAGGGGGTTAGCGGGTGGAGCCAAAAACATTCAGTACTTC. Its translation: CAWRMRGLAGGAKNIQYF.

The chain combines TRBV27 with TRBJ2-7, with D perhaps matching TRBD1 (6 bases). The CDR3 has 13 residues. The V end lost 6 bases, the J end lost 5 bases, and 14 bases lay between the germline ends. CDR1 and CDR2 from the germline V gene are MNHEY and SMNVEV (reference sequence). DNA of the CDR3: TGTGCCAGCAGCTTAACAGGGTACCACGAGCAGTACTTC. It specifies CASSLTGYHEQYF.

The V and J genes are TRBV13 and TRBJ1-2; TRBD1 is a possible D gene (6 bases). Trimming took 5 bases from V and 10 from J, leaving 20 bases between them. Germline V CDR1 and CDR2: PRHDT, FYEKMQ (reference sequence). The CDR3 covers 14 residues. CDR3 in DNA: TGTGCCAGCAGCGAGGGACAAAACCTATGGGACTACACCTTC. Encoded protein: CASSEGQNLWDYTF.

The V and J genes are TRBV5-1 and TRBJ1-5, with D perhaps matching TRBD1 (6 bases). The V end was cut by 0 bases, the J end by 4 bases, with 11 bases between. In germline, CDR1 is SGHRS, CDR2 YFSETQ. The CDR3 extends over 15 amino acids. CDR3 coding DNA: TGCGCCAGCAGCTTGGGACAGGAAGGAAATCAGCCCCAGCATTTT. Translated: CASSLGQEGNQPQHF. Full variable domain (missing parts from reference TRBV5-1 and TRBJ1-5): KAGVTQTPRYLIKTRGQQVTLSCSPISGHRSVSWYQQTPGQGLQFLFEYFSETQRNKGNFPGRFSGRQFSNSRSEMNVSTLELGDSALYLCASSLGQEGNQPQHFGDGTRLSIL.

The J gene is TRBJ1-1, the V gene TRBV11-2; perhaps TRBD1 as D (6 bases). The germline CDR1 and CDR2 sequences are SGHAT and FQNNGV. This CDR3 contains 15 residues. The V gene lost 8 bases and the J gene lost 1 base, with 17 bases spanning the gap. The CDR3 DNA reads TGTGCCAGCGGGGTAACGCGAGGGGGGAACACTGAAGCTTTCTTT. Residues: CASGVTRGGNTEAFF.

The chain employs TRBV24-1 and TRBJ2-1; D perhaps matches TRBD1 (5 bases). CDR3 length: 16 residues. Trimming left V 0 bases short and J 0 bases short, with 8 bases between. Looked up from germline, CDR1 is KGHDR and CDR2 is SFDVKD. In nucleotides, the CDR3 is TGTGCCACCAGTGATTTGAGGGGCAGCTCCTACAATGAGCAGTTCTTC. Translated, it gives CATSDLRGSSYNEQFF.

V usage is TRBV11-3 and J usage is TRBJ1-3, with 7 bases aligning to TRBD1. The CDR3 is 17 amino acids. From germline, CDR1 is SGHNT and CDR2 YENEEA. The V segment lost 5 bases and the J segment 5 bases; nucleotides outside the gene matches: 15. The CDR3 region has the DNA TGTGCCAGCAGCCCCCCCGCCGGGACAGCGATCAGAAACACCATATATTTT. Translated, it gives CASSPPAGTAIRNTIYF.

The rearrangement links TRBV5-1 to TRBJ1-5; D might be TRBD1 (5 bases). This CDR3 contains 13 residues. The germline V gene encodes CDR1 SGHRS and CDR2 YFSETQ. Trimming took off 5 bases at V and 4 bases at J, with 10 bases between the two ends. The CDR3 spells CASRLQENQPQHF. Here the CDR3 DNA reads TGCGCCAGCAGATTACAGGAAAATCAGCCCCAGCATTTT.

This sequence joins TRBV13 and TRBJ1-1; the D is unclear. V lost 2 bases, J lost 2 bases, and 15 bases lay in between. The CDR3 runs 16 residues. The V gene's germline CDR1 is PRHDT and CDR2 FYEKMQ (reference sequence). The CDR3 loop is CASSLRGLTLNTEAFF. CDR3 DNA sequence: TGTGCCAGCAGCTTACGCGGACTGACGCTAAACACTGAAGCTTTCTTT.